Detailed here is one T cell receptor (beta chain). No antigen is known for it. These data belong to a study of T-cell reconstitution after alpha-beta-depleted transplantation in children. Study-wide results and caveats: Surviving recipient T cells and thymic progenitors accounted for the high day-60 TCRbeta diversity observed in some patients. The authors attributed T-cell counts and diversity one year after transplant mostly to newly produced T cells. Reports say that about two months after transplant, the alpha-beta T cells came out of several hundred graft clones that had expanded.

Unique molecular identifiers were used in preparing the TCRbeta library. TCRdb used MiXCR to reprocess the PCR reads, holding one entry per CDR3 protein. The sample lists some 600,000 distinct CDR3 sequences; approximately 13% were seen once. Germline V gene lookup returns CDR1 SGHTA and CDR2 FQGNSA. CDR3 length: 15 amino acids. Trimming shortened V by 5 bases and J by 0 bases, and 14 bases separated the two germline ends. This sequence was found in a male patient aged 10-17 years who had a stem cell transplant for acute myeloid leukemia, so the T cells may come from the graft donor. The material sequenced was PBMCs, mostly from graft donor cells, taken 360 days after TCRalphabeta/CD19-depleted stem cell transplant. J is TRBJ2-7 and V is TRBV7-2; D might be TRBD1 (5 bases). The CDR3 coding sequence is TGTGCCAGCAGCCCTTCAGGGTTTAGCTCCTACGAGCAGTACTTC. This encodes CASSPSGFSSYEQYF.